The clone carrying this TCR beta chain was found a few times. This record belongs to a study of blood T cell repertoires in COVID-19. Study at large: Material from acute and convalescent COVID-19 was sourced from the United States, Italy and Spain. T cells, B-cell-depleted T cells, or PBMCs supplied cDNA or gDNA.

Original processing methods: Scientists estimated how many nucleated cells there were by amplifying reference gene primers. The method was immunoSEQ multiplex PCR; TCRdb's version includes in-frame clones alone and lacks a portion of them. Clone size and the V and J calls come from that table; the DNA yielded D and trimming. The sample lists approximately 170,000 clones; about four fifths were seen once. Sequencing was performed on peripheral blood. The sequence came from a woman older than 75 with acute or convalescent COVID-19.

The CDR3 here is CASSPTGGDTEAFF. The CDR3 DNA reads TGTGCCAGCAGCCCCACAGGGGGCGACACTGAAGCTTTCTTT. The genes are TRBV11-2 and TRBJ1-1, with 9 bases fitting TRBD1. Germline CDR1 reads SGHAT; CDR2 reads FQNNGV. J lost 3 bases, V lost 5 bases, and 4 bases had no gene match. This CDR3 contains 14 residues.